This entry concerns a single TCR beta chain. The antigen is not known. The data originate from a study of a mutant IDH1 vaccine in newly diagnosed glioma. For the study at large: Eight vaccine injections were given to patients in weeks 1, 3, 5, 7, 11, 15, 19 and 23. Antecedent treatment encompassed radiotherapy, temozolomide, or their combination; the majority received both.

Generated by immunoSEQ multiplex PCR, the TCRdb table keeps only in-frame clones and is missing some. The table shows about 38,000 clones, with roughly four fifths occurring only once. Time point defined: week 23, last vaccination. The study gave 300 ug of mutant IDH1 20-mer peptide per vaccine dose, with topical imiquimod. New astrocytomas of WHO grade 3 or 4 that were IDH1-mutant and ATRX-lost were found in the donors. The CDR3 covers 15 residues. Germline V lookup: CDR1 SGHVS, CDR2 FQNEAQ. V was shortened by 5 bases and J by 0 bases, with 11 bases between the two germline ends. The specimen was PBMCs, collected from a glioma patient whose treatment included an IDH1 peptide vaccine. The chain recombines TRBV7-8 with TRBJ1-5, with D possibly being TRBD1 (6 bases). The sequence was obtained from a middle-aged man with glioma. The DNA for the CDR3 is TGTGCCAGCAGCGCTACAGGGTATAGCAATCAGCCCCAGCATTTT. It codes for CASSATGYSNQPQHF.